The 10 T cell receptor beta chains below all came from one sample that was sequenced in a study of blood T cell repertoires in COVID-19. Assay used: immunoSEQ multiplex PCR; TCRdb lists only in-frame clones, some missing. Here the sample spans about 69,000 clones, around 85% being singletons. The material sequenced was peripheral blood. Receptor source: a man aged 40-55 years with COVID-19, enrolled during active disease.

The chain couples TRBV4-1 to TRBJ2-1, with TRBD2 identical over 8 bases. V lost 4 bases to trimming and J lost 8 bases; unmatched junction nucleotides: 13. There are 16 residues in the CDR3. The V gene's germline CDR1 is MGHRA and CDR2 YSYEKL. This chain's CDR3 is CASSRPGTRLGDEQFF. Written as DNA, the CDR3 is TGCGCCAGCAGCCGACCCGGGACTAGGTTAGGCGATGAGCAGTTCTTC.

The rearrangement uses TRBV10-1 and TRBJ1-2, with a weak D call TRBD1 (5 bases). The CDR3 runs to 14 residues. Trimming removed 4 bases at V and 5 bases at J, with 14 bases between. From germline, CDR1 is WNHNN and CDR2 SYGVQD (reference sequence). This chain's CDR3 is CASSVPMDTYGYTF. The CDR3 DNA follows: TGCGCCAGCAGTGTGCCGATGGACACTTATGGCTACACCTTC.

This chain connects TRBV11-3 to TRBJ2-3; 11 bases agree with TRBD2. CDR3 length: 15 amino acids. The ends lost 3 bases at V and 1 base at J; junction bases unmatched: 0. Germline values: CDR1 SGHNT, CDR2 YENEEA. The CDR3 DNA follows: TGTGCCAGCAGCTTGACTAGCGGGGGCACAGATACGCAGTATTTT. Amino acid sequence: CASSLTSGGTDTQYF.

This chain joins TRBV6-5 and TRBJ1-1, with D tentatively TRBD1 (5 bases). Per the germline V gene, CDR1 is MNHEY and CDR2 is SVGAGI. The CDR3 has 14 residues. The germline V and J ends were trimmed by 8 bases and 1 base, with 14 bases remaining between them. The CDR3 DNA is TGTGCCAGCGAAACCGGGACTGAGAACACTGAAGCTTTCTTT. Translating it yields CASETGTENTEAFF.

This rearrangement joins TRBV6-5 to TRBJ2-2; unclear D gene. Trimming removed 0 bases at V and 7 bases at J, with 12 bases between. The CDR3 covers 15 residues. CDR1 and CDR2 (germline): MNHEY, SVGAGI. This chain's CDR3 is CASSYSQWQVGELFF. For the CDR3, the DNA is TGTGCCAGCAGTTACTCGCAGTGGCAGGTCGGGGAGCTGTTTTTT.

The rearrangement joins TRBV30 to TRBJ1-4, with no clear D. Germline-derived CDR1 and CDR2 are GTSNPN and SVGIG (reference sequence). The CDR3 has 15 residues. Trimming left V 3 bases short and J 8 bases short, with 19 bases between. In nucleotides, the CDR3 is TGTGCCTGGAGCCTCCCGGGAGCCATAAGGGAAAAACTGTTTTTT. This sequence encodes CAWSLPGAIREKLFF.

The J gene is TRBJ2-5, the V gene TRBV2; 10 bases map to TRBD2. V lost 7 bases to trimming and J lost 2 bases; unmatched junction nucleotides: 10. The V gene's germline CDR1 is SNHLY and CDR2 FYNNEI. The CDR3 totals 16 residues. CDR3 protein: CASTGRLAGEQETQYF. CDR3 coding DNA: TGTGCCAGCACCGGCCGGCTAGCGGGGGAACAAGAGACCCAGTACTTC.

The V call is TRBV19, the J call TRBJ2-4; a weak D match, TRBD1 (7 bases). Germline V gene sequence: CDR1 LNHDA, CDR2 SQIVND (reference sequence). V was trimmed by 3 bases and J by 4 bases, leaving 16 bases between them. The CDR3 totals 16 residues. The chain's CDR3 is CASSIGRGAPKNIQYF. DNA of the CDR3: TGTGCCAGTAGTATCGGCAGGGGGGCTCCAAAAAACATTCAGTACTTC.

V gene TRBV5-6 combines with J gene TRBJ2-7; 8 nucleotides agree with TRBD2. The CDR3 extends over 17 amino acids. Germline trimming cut 4 bases from V and 0 bases from J; bases unmatched to any gene: 12. Per germline, CDR1 SGHDT and CDR2 YYEEEE. This chain's CDR3 is CASSPSPTGTSSYEQYF. CDR3 DNA: TGTGCCAGCAGCCCCTCACCCACAGGGACTAGCTCCTACGAGCAGTACTTC.

This chain uses TRBV3-1 (or the pseudogene TRBV3-2) with TRBJ1-6; D gene ambiguous. The CDR3 sequence is 14 residues long. Trimming took 1 base from V and 10 from J, leaving 11 bases between them. Germline loops: CDR1 LGHDT, CDR2 YNNKEL (reference sequence). CDR3 protein: CASSQVAGESPLHF. CDR3 coding DNA: TGTGCCAGCAGCCAAGTCGCCGGTGAATCACCCCTCCACTTT.